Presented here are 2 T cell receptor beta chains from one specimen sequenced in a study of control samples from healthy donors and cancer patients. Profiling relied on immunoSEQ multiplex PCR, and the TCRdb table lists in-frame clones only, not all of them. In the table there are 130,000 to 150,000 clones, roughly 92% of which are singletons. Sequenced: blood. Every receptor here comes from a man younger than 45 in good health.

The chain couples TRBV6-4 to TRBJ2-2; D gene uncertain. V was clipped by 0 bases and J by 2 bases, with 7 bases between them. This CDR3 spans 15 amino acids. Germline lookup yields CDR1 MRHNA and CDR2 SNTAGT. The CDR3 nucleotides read TGTGCCAGCAGTGACTCGAACGGTAACACCGGGGAGCTGTTTTTT. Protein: CASSDSNGNTGELFF.

This CDR3 reads CASSASRGWTEAFF. CDR3 DNA sequence: TGTGCCAGCAGTGCATCCAGGGGATGGACTGAAGCTTTCTTT. The chain uses TRBV27 and TRBJ1-1, with D tentatively TRBD1 (6 bases). The V end lost 5 bases, the J end lost 5 bases, and 15 bases lay between the germline ends. The CDR3 spans 14 residues. CDR1 and CDR2 (germline): MNHEY, SMNVEV (reference sequence).